This is a list of T cell receptor beta chains from one sample in a study of OX40 agonist ivuxolimab in advanced cancers. Using immunoSEQ multiplex PCR, the repertoire was profiled, and TCRdb retains in-frame clones only, with some absent. The sample has roughly 41,000 clones; approximately 80% are singletons. This specimen consisted of CD4+ or CD8+ T cells sorted from blood, obtained in a trial of the OX40 agonist ivuxolimab. The receptors originated from an adult with an advanced solid tumor such as melanoma, head and neck, liver or kidney cancer. Both conserved end residues are part of each CDR3. D genes are given only for firm matches. A row's size may be missing; if present it is once, few, many or a size class.

V gene: TRBV2; D gene: -; clone size: -; J gene: TRBJ2-1; CDR3 protein: CASVGGSYNEQFF; CDR3 DNA: TGTGCCAGCGTCGGGGGCTCCTACAATGAGCAGTTCTTC
V gene: TRBV27; D gene: TRBD2; clone size: -; J gene: TRBJ2-7; CDR3 protein: CASSPGTSGGSEQYF; CDR3 DNA: TGTGCCAGCAGTCCAGGGACTAGCGGGGGAAGCGAGCAGTACTTC
V gene: TRBV28; D gene: -; clone size: -; J gene: TRBJ2-4; CDR3 protein: CASNTQGITKNIQYF; CDR3 DNA: TGTGCCAGCAACACACAGGGAATCACCAAAAACATTCAGTACTTC
V gene: TRBV5-5; D gene: TRBD1; clone size: -; J gene: TRBJ2-7; CDR3 protein: CASSLGGQGPYEQYF; CDR3 DNA: TGTGCCAGCAGCTTGGGGGGACAGGGTCCCTACGAGCAGTACTTC
V gene: TRBV6-4; D gene: TRBD1; clone size: -; J gene: TRBJ2-1; CDR3 protein: CASSEQGAYEQFF; CDR3 DNA: TGTGCCAGCAGTGAACAGGGGGCGTATGAGCAGTTCTTC
V gene: TRBV10-3; D gene: TRBD1; clone size: -; J gene: TRBJ2-7; CDR3 protein: CAISDQTGPEQYF; CDR3 DNA: TGTGCCATCAGTGACCAGACAGGGCCCGAGCAGTACTTC
V gene: TRBV9; D gene: -; clone size: -; J gene: TRBJ1-1; CDR3 protein: CASSAPTVGDTEAFF; CDR3 DNA: TGTGCCAGCAGCGCCCCGACAGTTGGGGACACTGAAGCTTTCTTT
V gene: TRBV20-1; D gene: -; clone size: -; J gene: TRBJ2-1; CDR3 protein: CSAPGPDEQFF; CDR3 DNA: TGCAGTGCCCCGGGACCGGATGAGCAGTTCTTC
V gene: TRBV28; D gene: -; clone size: -; J gene: TRBJ2-3; CDR3 protein: CASSAPGAGGTDTQYF; CDR3 DNA: TGTGCCAGCAGTGCCCCCGGGGCAGGGGGCACAGATACGCAGTATTTT
V gene: TRBV18; D gene: TRBD1; clone size: -; J gene: TRBJ1-5; CDR3 protein: CASSPGTGVNQPQHF; CDR3 DNA: TGTGCCAGCTCACCAGGGACAGGGGTAAATCAGCCCCAGCATTTT
V gene: TRBV7-2; D gene: TRBD2; clone size: -; J gene: TRBJ2-3; CDR3 protein: CASSLATSKRLDTQYF; CDR3 DNA: TGTGCCAGCAGCTTAGCGACTAGCAAGAGGCTAGATACGCAGTATTTT
V gene: TRBV30; D gene: -; clone size: -; J gene: TRBJ1-2; CDR3 protein: CAWYTVNYGYTF; CDR3 DNA: TGTGCCTGGTATACAGTAAACTATGGCTACACCTTC
V gene: TRBV10-3; D gene: TRBD1; clone size: -; J gene: TRBJ2-1; CDR3 protein: CATGAAGQGIDEQFF; CDR3 DNA: TGTGCCACCGGCGCGGCGGGACAGGGTATCGATGAGCAGTTCTTC
V gene: TRBV7-2; D gene: -; clone size: -; J gene: TRBJ2-5; CDR3 protein: CASSLEGMGRETQYF; CDR3 DNA: TGTGCCAGCAGCTTAGAGGGAATGGGTAGGGAGACCCAGTACTTC
V gene: TRBV6-5; D gene: TRBD2; clone size: -; J gene: TRBJ2-7; CDR3 protein: CASSKARRESNEQYF; CDR3 DNA: TGTGCCAGCAGTAAGGCGCGGCGGGAGTCCAACGAGCAGTACTTC
V gene: TRBV7-6; D gene: -; clone size: -; J gene: TRBJ1-5; CDR3 protein: CASSPGGHLGQPQHF; CDR3 DNA: TGTGCCAGCAGCCCGGGAGGTCACCTGGGCCAGCCCCAGCATTTT
V gene: TRBV18; D gene: -; clone size: -; J gene: TRBJ2-2; CDR3 protein: CASSPSQRTNTGELFF; CDR3 DNA: TGTGCCAGCTCACCATCGCAGCGGACGAACACCGGGGAGCTGTTTTTT
V gene: TRBV5-6; D gene: -; clone size: -; J gene: TRBJ2-7; CDR3 protein: CASSWGRGAKSYEQYF; CDR3 DNA: TGTGCCAGCAGCTGGGGCAGGGGGGCTAAGTCCTACGAGCAGTACTTC
V gene: TRBV6-5; D gene: -; clone size: once; J gene: TRBJ2-2; CDR3 protein: CASSLNLGPGELFF; CDR3 DNA: TGTGCCAGCAGTTTAAACTTGGGACCAGGGGAGCTGTTTTTT
V gene: TRBV4-1; D gene: TRBD2; clone size: -; J gene: TRBJ2-3; CDR3 protein: CASRQRTTSASTDTQYF; CDR3 DNA: TGCGCCAGCAGGCAACGGACCACTAGCGCGAGCACAGATACGCAGTATTTT
V gene: TRBV2; D gene: -; clone size: -; J gene: TRBJ1-2; CDR3 protein: CATQWGRGEGYTF; CDR3 DNA: TGTGCCACCCAGTGGGGCAGGGGAGAAGGCTACACCTTC
V gene: TRBV11-2; D gene: TRBD1; clone size: few; J gene: TRBJ1-6; CDR3 protein: CASSSPDRAHNSPLHF; CDR3 DNA: TGTGCCAGCAGCTCCCCAGACAGGGCGCATAATTCACCCCTCCACTTT
V gene: TRBV9; D gene: -; clone size: few; J gene: TRBJ2-7; CDR3 protein: CASSVGGAFEQYF; CDR3 DNA: TGTGCCAGCAGCGTAGGTGGGGCTTTCGAGCAGTACTTC
V gene: TRBV6-1; D gene: TRBD1; clone size: once; J gene: TRBJ2-7; CDR3 protein: CASSAQQGTTYEQYF; CDR3 DNA: TGTGCCAGCAGTGCCCAACAGGGGACGACCTACGAGCAGTACTTC
V gene: TRBV10-3; D gene: TRBD2; clone size: once; J gene: TRBJ2-3; CDR3 protein: CAITEAGGTDTQYF; CDR3 DNA: TGTGCCATCACCGAAGCGGGGGGGACAGATACGCAGTATTTT
V gene: TRBV11-2; D gene: TRBD1; clone size: -; J gene: TRBJ1-5; CDR3 protein: CASSRAGTDNQPQHF; CDR3 DNA: TGTGCCAGCAGCCGAGCGGGGACAGACAATCAGCCCCAGCATTTT
V gene: TRBV2; D gene: TRBD1; clone size: few; J gene: TRBJ2-7; CDR3 protein: CASSAGTGDYEQYF; CDR3 DNA: TGTGCCAGCAGTGCCGGGACAGGGGACTACGAGCAGTACTTC
V gene: TRBV7-9; D gene: -; clone size: -; J gene: TRBJ1-1; CDR3 protein: CASSSTEGTTTEAFF; CDR3 DNA: TGTGCCAGCAGCTCGACAGAAGGGACTACGACTGAAGCTTTCTTT
V gene: TRBV7-6; D gene: TRBD2; clone size: -; J gene: TRBJ2-1; CDR3 protein: CASTLLAGGHLNEQFF; CDR3 DNA: TGTGCCAGCACCCTACTAGCGGGAGGTCACCTTAATGAGCAGTTCTTC
V gene: TRBV15; D gene: TRBD1; clone size: -; J gene: TRBJ1-6; CDR3 protein: CATSRDLGTVNSPLHF; CDR3 DNA: TGTGCCACCAGCAGAGATCTCGGGACAGTAAATTCACCCCTCCACTTT
V gene: TRBV2; D gene: -; clone size: few; J gene: TRBJ2-2; CDR3 protein: CASSVTGGPGELFF; CDR3 DNA: TGTGCCAGCAGTGTTACCGGAGGACCCGGGGAGCTGTTTTTT
V gene: TRBV7-2; D gene: -; clone size: -; J gene: TRBJ2-5; CDR3 protein: CASSSGGPGTGPQETQYF; CDR3 DNA: TGTGCCAGCAGCTCGGGGGGCCCAGGGACAGGCCCTCAAGAGACCCAGTACTTC
V gene: TRBV19; D gene: -; clone size: -; J gene: TRBJ1-2; CDR3 protein: CASSIDSSARMRGPTYGYTF; CDR3 DNA: TGTGCCAGTAGTATAGATTCTTCTGCCCGGATGCGGGGACCGACCTATGGCTACACCTTC
V gene: TRBV30; D gene: TRBD1; clone size: -; J gene: TRBJ1-6; CDR3 protein: CAWSGTVNSPLHF; CDR3 DNA: TGTGCCTGGAGCGGGACAGTTAATTCACCCCTCCACTTT
V gene: TRBV27; D gene: TRBD1; clone size: once; J gene: TRBJ2-1; CDR3 protein: CASSFWTGGSYNEQFF; CDR3 DNA: TGTGCCAGCAGTTTTTGGACAGGGGGCTCCTACAATGAGCAGTTCTTC
V gene: TRBV6-6; D gene: -; clone size: -; J gene: TRBJ2-3; CDR3 protein: CASSALSVDTQYF; CDR3 DNA: TGTGCCAGCAGTGCCCTCAGTGTAGATACGCAGTATTTT
V gene: TRBV5-1; D gene: -; clone size: few; J gene: TRBJ1-6; CDR3 protein: CASSFGQGKNSPLHF; CDR3 DNA: TGCGCCAGCAGCTTCGGGCAGGGAAAGAATTCACCCCTCCACTTT
V gene: TRBV7-9; D gene: -; clone size: -; J gene: TRBJ1-1; CDR3 protein: CASRVFSSETTEAFF; CDR3 DNA: TGTGCCAGCAGGGTTTTTAGTTCAGAGACCACTGAAGCTTTCTTT
V gene: TRBV11-2; D gene: -; clone size: -; J gene: TRBJ2-3; CDR3 protein: CASSFGGVDTQYF; CDR3 DNA: TGTGCCAGCAGCTTTGGTGGGGTAGATACGCAGTATTTT
V gene: TRBV7-2; D gene: -; clone size: once; J gene: TRBJ2-2; CDR3 protein: CASSLAQYSTGELFF; CDR3 DNA: TGTGCCAGCAGCTTAGCCCAATACTCCACCGGGGAGCTGTTTTTT
V gene: TRBV4-3; D gene: -; clone size: -; J gene: TRBJ2-3; CDR3 protein: CASSQDGSGDTQYF; CDR3 DNA: TGCGCCAGCAGCCAAGACGGGTCCGGAGATACGCAGTATTTT
V gene: TRBV6-6; D gene: TRBD2; clone size: few; J gene: TRBJ2-3; CDR3 protein: CASSLGLAWGADTQYF; CDR3 DNA: TGTGCCAGCAGTCTTGGACTAGCGTGGGGGGCAGATACGCAGTATTTT
V gene: TRBV19; D gene: TRBD1; clone size: -; J gene: TRBJ1-2; CDR3 protein: CASSTLQGLNYGYTF; CDR3 DNA: TGTGCCAGTAGCACATTACAGGGGTTAAACTATGGCTACACCTTC
V gene: TRBV4-3; D gene: -; clone size: few; J gene: TRBJ1-2; CDR3 protein: CASSQDRAGVLDGYTF; CDR3 DNA: TGCGCCAGCAGCCAAGATCGGGCAGGGGTTCTGGATGGCTACACCTTC
V gene: TRBV27; D gene: TRBD1; clone size: -; J gene: TRBJ2-6; CDR3 protein: CASSLSQGAYLGANVLTF; CDR3 DNA: TGTGCCAGCAGTTTGAGCCAGGGGGCATACTTGGGGGCCAACGTCCTGACTTTC
V gene: TRBV9; D gene: -; clone size: once; J gene: TRBJ2-7; CDR3 protein: CASSDSSPGRQYF; CDR3 DNA: TGTGCCAGCAGCGACTCTAGCCCCGGAAGGCAGTACTTC
V gene: TRBV19; D gene: -; clone size: -; J gene: TRBJ1-2; CDR3 protein: CASTRGQGGSGYTF; CDR3 DNA: TGTGCCAGTACCCGAGGGCAGGGTGGCTCTGGCTACACCTTC
V gene: TRBV18; D gene: -; clone size: -; J gene: TRBJ2-5; CDR3 protein: CASSPPYPSETQYF; CDR3 DNA: TGTGCCAGCTCACCACCCTACCCCAGCGAGACCCAGTACTTC
V gene: TRBV11-2; D gene: -; clone size: few; J gene: TRBJ2-7; CDR3 protein: CASSSPLQSLFSYEQYF; CDR3 DNA: TGTGCCAGCAGCTCCCCCTTGCAGTCCCTTTTCTCCTACGAGCAGTACTTC
V gene: TRBV5-4; D gene: TRBD2; clone size: -; J gene: TRBJ2-7; CDR3 protein: CASSRPSGSSYEQYF; CDR3 DNA: TGTGCCAGCAGCCGTCCTAGCGGTAGCTCCTACGAGCAGTACTTC
V gene: TRBV27; D gene: -; clone size: once; J gene: TRBJ1-4; CDR3 protein: CASSPAIAGPSNEKLFF; CDR3 DNA: TGTGCCAGCAGTCCAGCCATTGCCGGGCCGAGTAATGAAAAACTGTTTTTT
V gene: TRBV5-4; D gene: -; clone size: -; J gene: TRBJ2-3; CDR3 protein: CPGNLTSTDTQYF; CDR3 DNA: TGTCCAGGCAATCTTACTAGCACAGATACGCAGTATTTT
V gene: TRBV7-9; D gene: TRBD2; clone size: once; J gene: TRBJ2-2; CDR3 protein: CASTQFREANTGELFF; CDR3 DNA: TGTGCCAGCACCCAATTTCGGGAGGCGAACACCGGGGAGCTGTTTTTT
V gene: TRBV7-9; D gene: TRBD1; clone size: -; J gene: TRBJ2-7; CDR3 protein: CASSDPGQGDF; CDR3 DNA: TGTGCCAGCAGCGACCCGGGACAGGGAGACTTC
V gene: TRBV25-1; D gene: TRBD2; clone size: -; J gene: TRBJ2-7; CDR3 protein: CASSELAGGSYEQYF; CDR3 DNA: TGTGCCAGCAGTGAGTTAGCGGGAGGCTCCTACGAGCAGTACTTC
V gene: TRBV7-8; D gene: TRBD2; clone size: -; J gene: TRBJ2-4; CDR3 protein: CASSLGGLAGAKNIQYF; CDR3 DNA: TGTGCCAGCAGCTTAGGAGGCCTAGCGGGAGCCAAAAACATTCAGTACTTC
V gene: TRBV15; D gene: TRBD1; clone size: -; J gene: TRBJ1-1; CDR3 protein: CATSSRGTGGRKAFF; CDR3 DNA: TGTGCCACCAGCAGCCGCGGGACAGGGGGTAGGAAAGCTTTCTTT
V gene: TRBV27; D gene: TRBD1; clone size: -; J gene: TRBJ1-6; CDR3 protein: CASSPIWTGNSPLHF; CDR3 DNA: TGTGCCAGCAGCCCCATCTGGACAGGGAATTCACCCCTCCACTTT
V gene: TRBV9; D gene: TRBD2; clone size: -; J gene: TRBJ2-1; CDR3 protein: CASSVVTSGLNEQFF; CDR3 DNA: TGTGCCAGCAGCGTAGTGACTAGCGGACTCAATGAGCAGTTCTTC